This T cell receptor (beta chain) is from a study of T cell responses to AZD1222 COVID-19 vaccine. Study background: Combined were second doses at about 4 or about 12 weeks.

General study results and limits: Clonal diversity was possibly underestimated, and white British individuals and females predominated among donors. Spike regions recognized by vaccine-associated CD4 TCRs spanned the protein, led by 160-218 and 743-854. The repertoires were collected only after the peak T cell response.

Germline V lookup: CDR1 SGHTA, CDR2 FQGNSA. J gave up 5 bases and V 5 bases, and 5 bases lay outside the gene matches. This CDR3 contains 13 residues. The protocol was immunoSEQ multiplex PCR, while the TCRdb copy is restricted to in-frame clones and leaves out a portion. In the table there are under 70,000 clones, 84% of which are singletons. To note about this clone: Its target is not known.

The sample was peripheral blood, taken on day 0 of AZD1222 vaccination. The TCR was taken from an adult in good health. V usage is TRBV7-2 and J usage is TRBJ2-5; TRBD1 matches 7 bases. The CDR3: CASSRGQDETQYF. The DNA of the CDR3 is TGTGCCAGCAGCCGCGGACAGGACGAGACCCAGTACTTC. The full variable domain, with the rest looked up from reference TRBV7-2 and TRBJ2-5, is GAGVSQSPSNKVTEKGKDVELRCDPISGHTALYWYRQSLGQGLEFLIYFQGNSAPDKSGLPSDRFSAERTGGSVSTLTIQRTQQEDSAVYLCASSRGQDETQYFGPGTRLLVL.